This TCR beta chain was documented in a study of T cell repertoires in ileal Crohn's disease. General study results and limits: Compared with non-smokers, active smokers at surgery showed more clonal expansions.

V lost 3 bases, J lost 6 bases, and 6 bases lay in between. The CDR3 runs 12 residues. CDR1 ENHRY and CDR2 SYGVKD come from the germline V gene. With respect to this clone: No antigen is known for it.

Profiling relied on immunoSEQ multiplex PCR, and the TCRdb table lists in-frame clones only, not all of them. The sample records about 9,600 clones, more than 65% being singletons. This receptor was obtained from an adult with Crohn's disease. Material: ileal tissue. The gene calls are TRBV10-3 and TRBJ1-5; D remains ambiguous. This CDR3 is CAISEVSQPQHF. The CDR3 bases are TGTGCCATCAGTGAAGTTAGTCAGCCCCAGCATTTT.